This TCR beta chain was sequenced in a study of cytomegalovirus exposure and HLA in healthy donors. Study results and caveats: Published work reported that the classifier diagnosed cytomegalovirus status with high specificity and sensitivity. A highly shared variant cluster was judged a likely technical artifact. Analyzed later, most CMV-associated TCR beta chains appeared HLA-restricted. A later analysis reportedly identified an Asian-associated ancestry cluster as carrying fewer N-insertions than the roughly 670-donor mean.

Trimming removed 7 bases from V and 3 bases from J; junction bases left unmatched: 5. The CDR3 runs to 13 residues. CDR1 is WNHNN, CDR2 SYGVQD, per germline (reference sequence). The PCR used 60 Vbeta and 13 Jbeta primers. Assay: immunoSEQ multiplex PCR; the TCRdb copy retains only in-frame clones and omits some. Of around 130,000 clones in the sample, 80% to 85% are singletons; the top ten hold 1%. About this clone itself: What it binds is not known.

This clonotype was sampled from a human donor in good health. The gene calls are TRBV10-1 and TRBJ2-7, with 8 bases identical to TRBD1. Sequencing was performed on PBMCs. CDR3 loop: CASNLGQGYEQYF. CDR3 DNA sequence: TGCGCCAGCAACCTTGGACAGGGCTACGAGCAGTACTTC.